This is a list of T cell receptor beta chains from one sample in a study of T cell repertoires in cytomegalovirus infection. For these TCRs, the target antigens are not known. TCRdb fed the reads into MiXCR, producing one record per CDR3 protein. The sample shows about 920,000 distinct CDR3 sequences, approximately 31% of them seen only once. The specimen comprised cultured CD8+ T cells from PBMCs, sampled from culture after CMV antigen stimulation. The receptors derive from a human donor in good health (CMV status not recorded). Some clones in this sample may be carry-over from other donors' samples. Both conserved end residues are part of each CDR3. The D gene is left open where the match is weak. Rows may omit the clone size; those that give it use once, few, many or a size class.

>NA|TRBV7-4|TRBJ2-1|NA
TGTGTCAGCAGCTTGGCAGGGAAACCCTACAATGAGCAGTTCTTC
CVSSLAGKPYNEQFF
>few|TRBV10-2|TRBJ1-5|NA
TGCGCCACCGCAGGGACTAGCAATCAGCCCCAGCATTTT
CATAGTSNQPQHF
>NA|TRBV28|TRBJ1-5|NA
TGTGCCAGCAGCCGCTTGGGGGATCAGCCCCAGCATTTT
CASSRLGDQPQHF
>NA|TRBV7-6|TRBJ2-2|TRBD1
TGTGCCAGCATCCCTAATCCGGGACAGGGGTACACCGGGGAGCTGTTTTTT
CASIPNPGQGYTGELFF
>NA|TRBV7-9|TRBJ1-3|NA
TGTGCCAGCAGCTTAGGGTTCGTGGACTCTGGAAACACCATATATTTT
CASSLGFVDSGNTIYF
>few|TRBV27|TRBJ1-2|NA
TGTGCCAGCACTGGGACACCTAACTATGGCTACACCTTC
CASTGTPNYGYTF
>few|TRBV19|TRBJ1-2|NA
TGTGCCAGTAGCCCCACCGGACTTTATGGCTACACCTTC
CASSPTGLYGYTF
>NA|TRBV13|TRBJ1-3|NA
TGTGCCAGCAGCTTAGGCGAGAGGGGTTGGAACACCATATATTTT
CASSLGERGWNTIYF
>many|TRBV7-9|TRBJ1-1|NA
TGTGCCAGCAGCTTAGTGTGGTACAGGAACACTGAAGCTTTCTTT
CASSLVWYRNTEAFF
>many|TRBV27|TRBJ1-5|TRBD1
TGTGCCAGCAGTCCCAACAGGGGAAATCAGCCCCAGCATTTT
CASSPNRGNQPQHF
>once|TRBV6-1|TRBJ2-1|TRBD2
TGTGCCAGCAGTTACGGGTCGGGGGGGCATAATGAGCAGTTCTTC
CASSYGSGGHNEQFF
>many|TRBV12-3/TRBV12-4|TRBJ2-5|TRBD1
TGTGCCAGCACCCAGGGGGCTTGGCAAGAGACCCAGTACTTC
CASTQGAWQETQYF
>many|TRBV7-2|TRBJ1-1|TRBD1
TGTGCCAGCGTTTCTTCAGGGGGCAACACTGAAGCTTTCTTT
CASVSSGGNTEAFF
>NA|TRBV7-9|TRBJ2-2|NA
TGTGCCAGCAGCCCCCTCGGGGGCGACACCGGGGAGCTGTTTTTT
CASSPLGGDTGELFF
>few|TRBV6-6|TRBJ2-7|NA
TGTGCCAGCAGTGCCGACACACCCTACGAGCAGTACTTC
CASSADTPYEQYF
>NA|TRBV28|TRBJ1-2|NA
TGTGCCAGCAGATGGGCAGGGAACTATGGCTACACCTTC
CASRWAGNYGYTF
>NA|TRBV19|TRBJ1-5|TRBD1
TGTGCCAGTAGTATGGGGACAGGCACCAATCAGCCCCAGCATTTT
CASSMGTGTNQPQHF
>NA|TRBV10-3|TRBJ1-3|TRBD1
TGTGCCATCAGATCCCGGGACAGGGGTATGAACACCATATATTTT
CAIRSRDRGMNTIYF
>NA|TRBV6-5|TRBJ1-2|NA
TGTGCCAGCAGTTACTCGATTGGGAACTATGGCTACACCTTC
CASSYSIGNYGYTF
>few|TRBV10-3|TRBJ1-3|TRBD1
TGTGCCATCAGTGAGCCTACAGGGGAAGGGCGTCTGGTGAGATATGGAAACACCATATATTTT
CAISEPTGEGRLVRYGNTIYF